Presented here are 21 T cell receptor beta chains from one specimen sequenced in a study of cytomegalovirus exposure and HLA in healthy donors. PCR primers comprised 60 Vbeta and 13 Jbeta primers. Assay: immunoSEQ multiplex PCR; the TCRdb copy retains only in-frame clones and omits some. The table has about 160,000 clones, roughly 80% seen once. The source material was PBMCs. These receptors originate from a woman aged 25 to 39 in good health and CMV-seronegative.

The chain combines TRBV18 with TRBJ1-4; no definite D call. From germline, CDR1 is KGHSH and CDR2 LQKENI. The CDR3 spans 13 residues. The V end was cut by 6 bases, the J end by 7 bases, with 12 bases between. The CDR3 reads CASSRLGSEKLFF. The CDR3 region has the DNA TGTGCCAGCTCCCGCCTGGGCAGTGAAAAACTGTTTTTT.

The chain joins TRBV6-5 to TRBJ1-1; no firm D call. The CDR3 is made up of 13 amino acids. Trimming stripped 8 bases from V and 0 bases from J, with 10 bases between. Germline CDR1 and CDR2: MNHEY and SVGAGI. The CDR3 bases are TGTGCCAGCTCTGAATGGCTGAACACTGAAGCTTTCTTT. This codes for CASSEWLNTEAFF.

The CDR3 here is CASSQEQGPQYF. The CDR3 bases are TGCGCCAGCAGCCAAGAGCAGGGGCCCCAGTACTTC. The genes are TRBV4-1 and TRBJ2-5; weak D call: TRBD1 (6 bases). V lost 0 bases, J lost 9 bases, and 8 bases lay in between. Germline V gives CDR1 MGHRA, CDR2 YSYEKL. CDR3 length: 12 residues.

The chain joins TRBV2 to TRBJ1-4; 8 nucleotides line up with TRBD1. The CDR3 has 12 amino acids. Trimming removed 11 bases from V and 5 bases from J; junction bases left unmatched: 4. CDR1 SNHLY and CDR2 FYNNEI come from the germline V gene. The CDR3 nucleotides are TGTGCCCGACGGACAGGGAATGAAAAACTGTTTTTT. Translating it yields CARRTGNEKLFF. The variable domain in full, with the rest retrieved from reference TRBV2 and TRBJ1-4, is EPEVTQTPSHQVTQMGQEVILRCVPISNHLYFYWYRQILGQKVEFLVSFYNNEISEKSEIFDDQFSVERPDGSNFTLKIRSTKLEDSAMYFCARRTGNEKLFFGSGTQLSVL.

The gene calls are TRBV5-1 and TRBJ2-3, with 15 nucleotides matching TRBD2. J was trimmed by 7 bases and V by 4 bases; bases with no gene match: 7. The length of the CDR3 is 16 residues. Germline loops: CDR1 SGHRS, CDR2 YFSETQ. As DNA, the CDR3 is TGCGCCAGCAGCATCGGGACTAGCGGGGGGACTAATACGCAGTATTTT. Translated, it gives CASSIGTSGGTNTQYF.

The rearrangement links TRBV29-1 to TRBJ1-1; 11 positions agree with TRBD1. This CDR3 is built from 12 residues. Per the germline V gene, CDR1 is SQVTM and CDR2 is ANQGSEA. Losses at the gene ends were 7 bases for V and 7 bases for J; bases not matched to a gene: 5. This chain's CDR3 is CSGGQGVREAFF. The CDR3 DNA sequence: TGCAGCGGGGGACAGGGGGTTCGTGAAGCTTTCTTT.

V usage is TRBV19 and J usage is TRBJ1-5; no definite D call. V was clipped by 6 bases and J by 4 bases, with 13 bases between them. Germline V gives CDR1 LNHDA, CDR2 SQIVND (reference sequence). This CDR3 has 14 residues. In DNA form, the CDR3 reads TGTGCCAGTAGGCAAAGAGGACTTAATCAGCCCCAGCATTTT. Its protein product is CASRQRGLNQPQHF.

The genes are TRBV27 and TRBJ2-5, with 13 positions matching TRBD2. Germline loops: CDR1 MNHEY, CDR2 SMNVEV (reference sequence). Trimming took 5 bases from V and 11 from J; bases not matched to a gene: 17. This CDR3 is built from 17 residues. The CDR3 DNA follows: TGTGCCAGCAGTCGTCTTAGGACTAGCGGGGGTTTATGGGAGCAGTACTTC. This sequence encodes CASSRLRTSGGLWEQYF.

CDR3 DNA: TGTGCCTGGAGAAGGGACAGGGGGCCCTACGAGCAGTACTTC. This translates into CAWRRDRGPYEQYF. V and J are TRBV30 and TRBJ2-7; TRBD1 matches 12 bases. V shed 3 bases, J shed 2 bases, and the junction held 2 bases outside the gene matches. The germline CDR1 and CDR2 sequences are GTSNPN and SVGIG (reference sequence). The CDR3 runs 14 residues. Using reference TRBV30 and TRBJ2-7 for the parts outside the CDR3, the full variable domain is SQTIHQWPATLVQPVGSPLSLECTVEGTSNPNLYWYRQAAGRGLQLLFYSVGIGQISSEVPQNLSASRPQDRQFILSSKKLLLSDSGFYLCAWRRDRGPYEQYFGPGTRLTVT.

V usage is TRBV27 and J usage is TRBJ2-5; D is ambiguous. The CDR3 is made up of 13 amino acids. V lost 2 bases and J 8 bases, leaving 12 bases between the germline ends. Germline loops: CDR1 MNHEY, CDR2 SMNVEV (reference sequence). The CDR3 protein is CASSLEETTTQYF. The CDR3 region has the DNA TGTGCCAGCAGTTTAGAAGAGACAACCACCCAGTACTTC.

In this sample, this clone turned up once. The rearrangement joins TRBV30 to TRBJ1-6; D remains ambiguous. This CDR3 region has 15 residues. Germline CDR1 reads GTSNPN; CDR2 reads SVGIG (reference sequence). With 2 bases removed from V and 9 bases from J, the gap between germline ends came to 17 bases. CDR3 amino acids: CAWSPRRGSGSPLHF. DNA for the CDR3: TGTGCCTGGAGTCCTAGACGCGGGTCGGGTTCACCCCTCCACTTT.

Worth noting for this clone: At one end the junction does not follow the germline gene, possibly because of a read error. The chain employs TRBV5-8 and TRBJ1-2; maybe TRBD1 (6 bases). The germline V gene encodes CDR1 SGHTS and CDR2 YDEGEE. The CDR3 totals 12 residues. The CDR3 coding sequence is TGTGCCAGCAGCTTGCAAGGCAGTAGGACAGACTTC. Translation gives CASSLQGSRTDF.

This chain links TRBV7-2 with TRBJ1-2; D ambiguous. Per the germline V gene, CDR1 is SGHTA and CDR2 is FQGNSA. This CDR3 is 16 amino acids long. Trimming pared 5 bases from V and 1 base from J, leaving 17 bases between. This CDR3 reads CASSLTRPGGNYGYTF. The CDR3, as DNA: TGTGCCAGCAGCCTAACACGACCCGGCGGTAACTATGGCTACACCTTC.

The CDR3 DNA reads TGTGCCAGCAGAAGGGGCCCTATGAACACTGAAGCTTTCTTT. Protein product: CASRRGPMNTEAFF. The chain recombines TRBV6-5 with TRBJ1-1; D is possibly TRBD1 (5 bases). The V and J ends lost 6 bases and 0 bases respectively, with 11 bases between them. The CDR3 runs 14 residues. The germline CDR1 and CDR2 sequences are MNHEY and SVGAGI.

The chain recombines TRBV7-8 with TRBJ1-1, with 7 bases matching TRBD1. CDR1 is SGHVS, CDR2 FQNEAQ, per germline. V shed 5 bases and J 6 bases; nucleotides not matched to a gene: 9. The CDR3 sequence is 14 residues long. CDR3 in DNA: TGTGCCAGCAGCCCTTCTACAGGGGCCGCTGAAGCTTTCTTT. It codes for CASSPSTGAAEAFF.

This clone was recorded many times. The junction does not match germline at one end; this may be a read error. The chain couples TRBV13 to TRBJ2-2; tentatively, D is TRBD1 (5 bases). Looked up from germline, CDR1 is PRHDT and CDR2 is FYEKMQ (reference sequence). The CDR3 contains 14 residues. CDR3 protein: CASSLGQNTGELFF. The CDR3 coding sequence is TGTGCCAGCAGCCTAGGACAGAACACCGGGGAGCTGTTTTTT.

The V and J genes are TRBV4-1 and TRBJ2-3; D might be TRBD2 (6 bases). Germline CDR1 is MGHRA and CDR2 is YSYEKL. The CDR3 is 17 amino acids. V lost 6 bases and J 2 bases, leaving 21 bases between the germline ends. The DNA for the CDR3 is TGCGCCAGCAGACCCTACTTTACCGAGGGACTCACAGATACGCAGTATTTT. Residues: CASRPYFTEGLTDTQYF.

The rearrangement uses TRBV28 and TRBJ2-7; D might be TRBD1 (5 bases). V was shortened by 7 bases and J by 8 bases, with 15 bases between the two germline ends. This CDR3 contains 12 residues. Germline CDR1 and CDR2: MDHEN and SYDVKM. The CDR3 DNA reads TGTGCCAGCAAGTTTAGGGGCCGCAAGCAGTACTTC. It specifies CASKFRGRKQYF.

This chain uses TRBV7-2 with TRBJ2-5; tentatively, D is TRBD2 (5 bases). With 4 bases removed from V and 5 bases from J, the gap between germline ends came to 17 bases. There are 15 residues in the CDR3. CDR1 is SGHTA and CDR2 is FQGNSA in the germline V gene. The DNA for the CDR3 is TGTGCCAGCAGCTCCCCGGGGAACCGAGGCGAGACCCAGTACTTC. Encoded protein: CASSSPGNRGETQYF.

This clone has only one observation. V usage is TRBV28 and J usage is TRBJ2-5; D is possibly TRBD2 (6 bases). In germline, CDR1 is MDHEN, CDR2 SYDVKM. V was pared by 2 bases and J by 9 bases, with 13 bases between. There are 13 residues in the CDR3. CDR3 nucleotides: TGTGCCAGCAGTTTAGGGGGACTTGGGCCCCAGTACTTC. It yields the protein CASSLGGLGPQYF.

The chain is built from TRBV2 and TRBJ1-3; no definite D call. This CDR3 has 12 amino acids. From germline, CDR1 is SNHLY and CDR2 FYNNEI. V was shortened by 6 bases and J by 6 bases, with 9 bases between the two germline ends. The CDR3, as DNA: TGTGCCAGCAGAACCGGGAAAAACACCATATATTTT. It is translated as CASRTGKNTIYF.